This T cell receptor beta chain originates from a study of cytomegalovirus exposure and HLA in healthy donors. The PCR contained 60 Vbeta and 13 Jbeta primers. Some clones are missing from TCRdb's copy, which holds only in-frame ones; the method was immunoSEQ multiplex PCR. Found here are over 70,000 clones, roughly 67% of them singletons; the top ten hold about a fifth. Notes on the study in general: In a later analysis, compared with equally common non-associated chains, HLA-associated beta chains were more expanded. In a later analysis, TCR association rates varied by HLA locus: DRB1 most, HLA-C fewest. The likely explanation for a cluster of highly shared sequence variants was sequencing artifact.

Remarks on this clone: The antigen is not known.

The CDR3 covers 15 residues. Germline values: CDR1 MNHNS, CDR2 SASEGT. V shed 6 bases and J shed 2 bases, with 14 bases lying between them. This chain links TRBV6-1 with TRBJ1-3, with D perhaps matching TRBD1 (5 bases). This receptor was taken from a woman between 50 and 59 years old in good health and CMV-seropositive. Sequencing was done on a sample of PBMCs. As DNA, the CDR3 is TGTGCCAGCAGGCGAGAAGCAGGGACTGGAAACACCATATATTTT. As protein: CASRREAGTGNTIYF.